This T cell receptor (beta chain) was captured by sequencing in a study of blood T cell repertoires in COVID-19. Living in 24 US areas, the participants were between about 18 and 100 years of age. Before being deemed recovered, Cohort 3 donors had two negative PCRs, clearance, or symptom resolution. Per the study methods: Amplification with reference gene primers provided the estimates of nucleated cell counts. The method was immunoSEQ multiplex PCR; TCRdb's version includes in-frame clones alone and lacks a portion of them. That table is the source of V, J and clone size, and D and trimming were worked out from the DNA. The table has about 350,000 clones, roughly 87% seen once. Germline CDR1 is MDHEN and CDR2 is SYDVKM. V lost 6 bases, J lost 3 bases, and 15 bases lay in between. The CDR3 consists of 14 residues.

The receptor comes from a young woman who had recovered from COVID-19. The V and J genes are TRBV28 and TRBJ2-7, with D possibly being TRBD2 (6 bases). The sample consisted of PBMCs or T cells enriched from blood (not recorded which). CDR3 in amino acids: CASSAIGGDYEQYF. DNA of the CDR3: TGTGCCAGCAGCGCTATCGGGGGAGACTACGAGCAGTACTTC.